One sample yielded the 23 T cell receptor beta chains listed below, sequenced in a study of T cells in Graves' hyperthyroidism and ophthalmopathy. Amplification of TCR beta CDR3 regions used RNA as the template. First-round RT-PCR with HTBI primers amplified the TCR CDR3 region. MiXCR, applied by TCRdb to the multiplex PCR reads, yields one record per CDR3 protein. This table has approximately 530,000 distinct CDR3 sequences, about a sixth appearing once. The sample taken for sequencing was blood. The receptors shown here come from a young woman with Graves' hyperthyroidism.

This clonotype has just a few counts. The V call is TRBV28, the J call TRBJ2-2; D remains ambiguous. The CDR3 extends over 12 amino acids. The germline V gene has CDR1 MDHEN and CDR2 SYDVKM. The V and J ends lost 1 base and 7 bases respectively, with 4 bases between them. The CDR3 bases are TGTGCCAGCAGTTTATTGATCGGGGAGCTGTTTTTT. This sequence encodes CASSLLIGELFF.

The chain uses TRBV12-3 or TRBV12-4 and TRBJ2-5, with D unclear. This CDR3 comprises 13 residues. The V end was cut by 5 bases, the J end by 2 bases, with 9 bases between. CDR3 bases: TGTGCCAGCAGTCGGAGATGGCAAGAGACCCAGTACTTC. It specifies CASSRRWQETQYF.

This clonotype was detected only a few times. The CDR3 DNA sequence: TGTGCCAGCAGTGACTCCGAGACCCAGTACTTC. It specifies CASSDSETQYF. The chain couples TRBV2 to TRBJ2-5; D is ambiguous. Trimming removed 3 bases at V and 5 bases at J, with 4 bases between. Germline values: CDR1 SNHLY, CDR2 FYNNEI. This CDR3 has 11 amino acids.

This clonotype occurred a few times. The chain couples TRBV12-3 or TRBV12-4 to TRBJ2-2; D is unclear. The germline V and J ends were trimmed by 3 bases and 3 bases, with 5 bases remaining between them. There are 13 residues in the CDR3. In DNA form, the CDR3 reads TGTGCCAGCAGTTTGACGGACACCGGGGAGCTGTTTTTT. Amino acid sequence: CASSLTDTGELFF.

To note about this clonotype: Its ends do not fully match the called genes, so a read error is possible. The chain is built from TRBV6-1 and TRBJ2-6; TRBD1 or TRBD2 may be the D gene (5 bases each). The CDR3 consists of 16 residues. Germline lookup yields CDR1 MNHNS and CDR2 SASEGT. CDR3 in DNA: TGTGCCAGCAATGAGAGGGGCAGCTCTGGGGCCAGCGTCCTGACTTTC. It encodes CASNERGSSGASVLTF.

Regarding this clonotype: A much larger clone lies a single base off, so this may be a read error. This chain connects TRBV6-1 to TRBJ1-5; TRBD1 is a possible D gene (6 bases). The V and J ends lost 8 bases and 5 bases respectively, with 19 bases between them. The CDR3 is made up of 15 amino acids. Germline CDR1 reads MNHNS; CDR2 reads SASEGT. The CDR3 region has the DNA TGTGCCAGCGAGCGGGGGGCGACGGGAGATCAGCCCCAGCATTTT. Translating it yields CASERGATGDQPQHF.

This clonotype was observed at least ten times. The V and J genes are TRBV28 and TRBJ2-7; tentatively, D is TRBD2 (6 bases). The CDR3 runs 15 residues. The germline gives CDR1 MDHEN, CDR2 SYDVKM. Trimming shortened V by 1 base and J by 0 bases, and 10 bases separated the two germline ends. CDR3 protein: CASSLYGGSSYEQYF. The CDR3 nucleotides read TGTGCCAGCAGTTTATACGGGGGAAGCTCCTACGAGCAGTACTTC.

The sample holds a few counts of this clonotype. In DNA form, the CDR3 reads TGCGCCAGCAGCCAAGTAGGGACAGGGATCGGCGAGACCCAGTACTTC. Protein sequence: CASSQVGTGIGETQYF. V usage is TRBV4-3 and J usage is TRBJ2-5; 9 positions agree with TRBD1. V gave up 1 base and J gave up 5 bases; unmatched junction bases: 8. The length of the CDR3 is 16 residues. CDR1 and CDR2 from the germline V gene are LGHNA and YSLEER.

This clonotype was counted a few times. J is TRBJ1-3 and V is TRBV11-2; 8 nucleotides agree with TRBD1. The germline CDR1 and CDR2 sequences are SGHAT and FQNNGV. The CDR3 totals 15 residues. Losses at the gene ends were 3 bases for V and 2 bases for J; bases not matched to a gene: 3. CDR3 in DNA: TGTGCCAGCAGCTTGGGACAGGCGCCTGGAAACACCATATATTTT. Protein product: CASSLGQAPGNTIYF. Drawing the rest from reference TRBV11-2 and TRBJ1-3, the complete variable domain is EAGVAQSPRYKIIEKRQSVAFWCNPISGHATLYWYQQILGQGPKLLIQFQNNGVVDDSQLPKDRFSAERLKGVDSTLKIQPAKLEDSAVYLCASSLGQAPGNTIYFGEGSWLTVV.

The chain joins TRBV7-2 to TRBJ1-2; D is possibly TRBD1 (5 bases). CDR1 SGHTA and CDR2 FQGNSA come from the germline V gene. The CDR3 runs to 17 residues. Trimming removed 3 bases from V and 3 bases from J, with 20 bases in between. The CDR3 sequence: CASSFPGTRAAYYGYTF. The CDR3 DNA sequence: TGTGCCAGCAGCTTCCCCGGAACCAGGGCCGCTTACTATGGCTACACCTTC.

This sequence joins TRBV7-9 and TRBJ1-2; possibly TRBD1 for D (5 bases). Per germline, CDR1 SEHNR and CDR2 FQNEAQ (reference sequence). The CDR3 totals 13 residues. V was shortened by 3 bases and J by 3 bases, with 8 bases between the two germline ends. CDR3 in DNA: TGTGCCAGCAGCTTCGCGGGGGACTATGGCTACACCTTC. Amino acid sequence: CASSFAGDYGYTF.

This clonotype has only a few counts. V gene TRBV6-1 combines with J gene TRBJ1-1, with D tentatively TRBD1 (6 bases). The V and J ends lost 6 bases and 5 bases respectively, with 13 bases between them. Germline lookup yields CDR1 MNHNS and CDR2 SASEGT. The CDR3 is 13 residues long. The CDR3 spells CASRNRVDTEAFF. Written as DNA, the CDR3 is TGTGCCAGCAGGAACAGGGTAGATACTGAAGCTTTCTTT.

In this sample, this clonotype turned up many times. The rearrangement joins TRBV6-1 to TRBJ2-7; 9 bases map to TRBD2. V lost 6 bases to trimming and J lost 0 bases; unmatched junction nucleotides: 6. Germline V gene lookup returns CDR1 MNHNS and CDR2 SASEGT. This CDR3 is 15 amino acids long. The CDR3 DNA reads TGTGCCAGCAGACGACTAGCGGCGAGCTCCTACGAGCAGTACTTC. Translated, it gives CASRRLAASSYEQYF.

The gene calls are TRBV12-3 or TRBV12-4 and TRBJ2-2; D remains ambiguous. This CDR3 has 13 amino acids. V shed 6 bases and J shed 6 bases, with 11 bases lying between them. The DNA of the CDR3 is TGTGCCAGCAGCAGTCAGGTTTCCGGGGAGCTGTTTTTT. Amino acid sequence: CASSSQVSGELFF.

The chain recombines TRBV9 with TRBJ1-5; D might be TRBD1 (6 bases). The V gene's germline CDR1 is SGDLS and CDR2 YYNGEE. The germline V and J ends were trimmed by 0 bases and 7 bases, with 14 bases remaining between them. The CDR3 runs 15 residues. The CDR3 coding sequence is TGTGCCAGCAGCGTAGTGGGGGACATCGGCCAGCCCCAGCATTTT. This encodes CASSVVGDIGQPQHF.

In this sample, this clonotype turned up a few times. The junction departs from the called germline gene at one end, perhaps through a read error. The rearrangement uses TRBV11-3 and TRBJ2-2, with D uncertain. This CDR3 contains 15 residues. Germline CDR1 reads SGHNT; CDR2 reads YENEEA. The CDR3 loop is CASSSRHVNTEELFF. CDR3 DNA: TGTGCCAGCAGCTCACGACACGTAAACACCGAGGAGCTGTTTTTT. The complete variable domain, with remaining parts taken from reference TRBV11-3 and TRBJ2-2, reads EAGVVQSPRYKIIEKKQPVAFWCNPISGHNTLYWYLQNLGQGPELLIRYENEEAVDDSQLPKDRFSAERLKGVDSTLKIQPAELGDSAVYLCASSSRHVNTEELFFGEGSRLTVL.

This clonotype was counted many times. The V gene is TRBV12-3 or TRBV12-4, the J gene TRBJ2-3, with D perhaps matching TRBD1 (5 bases). V was clipped by 8 bases and J by 0 bases, with 12 bases between them. The length of the CDR3 is 14 residues. The CDR3 loop is CASGLTASTDTQYF. In DNA, the CDR3 is TGTGCCAGCGGATTGACAGCTAGCACAGATACGCAGTATTTT.

This clonotype was seen repeatedly, ten times or more. The rearrangement links TRBV12-3 or TRBV12-4 to TRBJ2-5; TRBD2 might be the D (5 bases). Trimming pared 5 bases from V and 1 base from J, leaving 11 bases between. The CDR3 is made up of 14 amino acids. The CDR3 loop is CASSPGISQETQYF. CDR3 DNA: TGTGCCAGCAGTCCCGGGATATCCCAAGAGACCCAGTACTTC.

In its sample, this clonotype was seen a few times. The J gene is TRBJ1-3, the V gene TRBV19; no clear D gene. CDR1 LNHDA and CDR2 SQIVND come from the germline V gene (reference sequence). V lost 5 bases to trimming and J lost 2 bases, with 13 bases between them. This CDR3 comprises 15 residues. CDR3 amino acids: CASSPSPGAGNTIYF. The DNA for the CDR3 is TGTGCCAGTAGTCCCTCCCCCGGGGCTGGAAACACCATATATTTT.

With regard to this clonotype: A much larger clone sits a single nucleotide away, making a read error possible. The V and J genes are TRBV2 and TRBJ2-3; D gene unclear. CDR3 length equals 14 residues. CDR1 and CDR2 from the germline V gene are SNHLY and FYNNEI. CDR3 bases: TGTGCCAGCAGACGACTCCTTAGCACAGATGCGCAGTATTTT. Protein: CASRRLLSTDAQYF. Full variable domain (remainder filled in from reference TRBV2 and TRBJ2-3): EPEVTQTPSHQVTQMGQEVILRCVPISNHLYFYWYRQILGQKVEFLVSFYNNEISEKSEIFDDQFSVERPDGSNFTLKIRSTKLEDSAMYFCASRRLLSTDAQYFGPGTRLTVL.

This clonotype was seen just once. A clone one base away is much larger, so this may be a read error. The chain combines TRBV18 with TRBJ1-1; a possible D gene is TRBD1 (6 bases). Germline CDR1 reads KGHSH; CDR2 reads LQKENI. Trimming took 1 base from V and 6 from J, leaving 9 bases between them. The CDR3 has 13 amino acids. The CDR3 coding sequence is TGTGCCAGCTCACCACGGGACAACGCTGAAGCTTTCTTT. Translating gives CASSPRDNAEAFF.

The table lists this clonotype with a few counts. The genes are TRBV7-2 and TRBJ2-5; D gene uncertain. Trimming shortened V by 1 base and J by 5 bases, and 14 bases separated the two germline ends. CDR1 and CDR2 (germline): SGHTA, FQGNSA. The CDR3 sequence is 15 residues long. In nucleotides, the CDR3 is TGTGCCAGCAGCTTAGTGATCGCGCGAGTGGAGACCCAGTACTTC. Its translation is CASSLVIARVETQYF.

In this sample, this clonotype turned up many times. The V call is TRBV12-3 or TRBV12-4, the J call TRBJ2-2; tentatively, D is TRBD1 (6 bases). The CDR3 is 16 amino acids. Trimming removed 3 bases from V and 5 bases from J, with 16 bases in between. The CDR3 spells CASSFPGTINTGELFF. The DNA for the CDR3 is TGTGCCAGCAGTTTCCCCGGGACAATAAATACCGGGGAGCTGTTTTTT.